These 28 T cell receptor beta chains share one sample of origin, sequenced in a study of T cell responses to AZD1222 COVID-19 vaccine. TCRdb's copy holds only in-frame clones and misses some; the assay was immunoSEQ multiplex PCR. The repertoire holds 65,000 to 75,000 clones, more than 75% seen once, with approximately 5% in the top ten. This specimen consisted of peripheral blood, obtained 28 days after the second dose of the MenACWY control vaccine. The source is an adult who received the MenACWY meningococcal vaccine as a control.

CDR3 in amino acids: CASSQARDTQYF. CDR3 in DNA: TGTGCCAGCAGTCAGGCGAGAGATACGCAGTATTTT. This chain joins TRBV7-2 and TRBJ2-3; D is unclear. This CDR3 has 12 residues. V lost 6 bases and J 5 bases, leaving 9 bases between the germline ends. CDR1 and CDR2 from the germline V gene are SGHTA and FQGNSA.

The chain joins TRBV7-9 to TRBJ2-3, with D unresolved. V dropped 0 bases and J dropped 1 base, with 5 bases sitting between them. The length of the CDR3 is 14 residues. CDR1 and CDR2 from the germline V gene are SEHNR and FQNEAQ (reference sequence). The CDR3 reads CASSLAPGTDTQYF. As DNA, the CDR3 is TGTGCCAGCAGCTTAGCTCCTGGCACAGATACGCAGTATTTT.

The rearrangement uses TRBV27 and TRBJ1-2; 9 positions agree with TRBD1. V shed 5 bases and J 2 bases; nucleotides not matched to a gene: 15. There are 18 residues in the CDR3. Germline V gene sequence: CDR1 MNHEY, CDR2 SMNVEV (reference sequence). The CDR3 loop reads CASSPNPPDRGKNYGYTF. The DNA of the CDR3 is TGTGCCAGCAGTCCCAACCCACCCGACAGGGGGAAGAACTATGGCTACACCTTC.

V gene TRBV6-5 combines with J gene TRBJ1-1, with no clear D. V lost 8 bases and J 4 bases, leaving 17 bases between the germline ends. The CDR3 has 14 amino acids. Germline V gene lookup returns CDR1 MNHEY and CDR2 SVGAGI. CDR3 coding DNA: TGTGCCAGCTCCTTTGGTCCCCTTTTCACTGAAGCTTTCTTT. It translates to CASSFGPLFTEAFF.

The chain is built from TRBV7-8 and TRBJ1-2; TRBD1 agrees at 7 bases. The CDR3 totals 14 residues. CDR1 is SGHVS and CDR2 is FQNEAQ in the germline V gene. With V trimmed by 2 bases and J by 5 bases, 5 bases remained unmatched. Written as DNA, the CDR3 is TGTGCCAGCAGCTTAACCGGGACAGCTTATGGCTACACCTTC. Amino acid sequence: CASSLTGTAYGYTF.

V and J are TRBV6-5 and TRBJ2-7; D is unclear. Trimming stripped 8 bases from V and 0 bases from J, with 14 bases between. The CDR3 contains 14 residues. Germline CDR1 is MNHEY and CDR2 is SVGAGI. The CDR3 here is CASYFPGSSYEQYF. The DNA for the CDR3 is TGTGCCAGCTATTTTCCGGGCAGCTCCTACGAGCAGTACTTC.

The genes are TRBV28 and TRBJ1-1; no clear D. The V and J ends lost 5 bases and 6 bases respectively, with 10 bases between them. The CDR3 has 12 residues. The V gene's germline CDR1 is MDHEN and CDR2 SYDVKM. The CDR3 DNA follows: TGTGCCAGCAGTCCGAGGTGGTCTGAAGCTTTCTTT. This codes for CASSPRWSEAFF. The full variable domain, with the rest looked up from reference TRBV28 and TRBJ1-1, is DVKVTQSSRYLVKRTGEKVFLECVQDMDHENMFWYRQDPGLGLRLIYFSYDVKMKEKGDIPEGYSVSREKKERFSLILESASTNQTSMYLCASSPRWSEAFFGQGTRLTVV.

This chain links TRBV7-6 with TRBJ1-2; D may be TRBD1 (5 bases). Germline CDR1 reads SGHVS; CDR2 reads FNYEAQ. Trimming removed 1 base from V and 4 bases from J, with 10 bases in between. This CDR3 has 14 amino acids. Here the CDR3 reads CASSLDRGGYGYTF. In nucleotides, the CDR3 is TGTGCCAGCAGCTTAGATCGGGGCGGCTATGGCTACACCTTC.

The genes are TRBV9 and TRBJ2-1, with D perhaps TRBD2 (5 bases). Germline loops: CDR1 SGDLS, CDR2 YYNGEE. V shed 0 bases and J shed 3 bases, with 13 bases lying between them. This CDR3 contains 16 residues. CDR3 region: CASSVDGGRHYNEQFF. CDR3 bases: TGTGCCAGCAGCGTAGACGGCGGGCGTCACTACAATGAGCAGTTCTTC.

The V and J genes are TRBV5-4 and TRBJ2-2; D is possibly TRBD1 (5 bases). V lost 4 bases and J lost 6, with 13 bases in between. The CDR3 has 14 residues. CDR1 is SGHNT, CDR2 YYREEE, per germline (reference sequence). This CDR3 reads CASSQDRGPGELFF. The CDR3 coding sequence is TGTGCCAGCAGCCAGGATAGGGGCCCCGGGGAGCTGTTTTTT.

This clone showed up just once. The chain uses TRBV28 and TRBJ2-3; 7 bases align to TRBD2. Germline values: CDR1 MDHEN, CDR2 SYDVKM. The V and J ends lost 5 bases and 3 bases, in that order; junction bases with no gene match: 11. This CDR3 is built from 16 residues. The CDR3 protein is CASSAPRGGGTDTQYF. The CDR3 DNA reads TGTGCCAGCAGTGCTCCTCGTGGGGGGGGAACAGATACGCAGTATTTT.

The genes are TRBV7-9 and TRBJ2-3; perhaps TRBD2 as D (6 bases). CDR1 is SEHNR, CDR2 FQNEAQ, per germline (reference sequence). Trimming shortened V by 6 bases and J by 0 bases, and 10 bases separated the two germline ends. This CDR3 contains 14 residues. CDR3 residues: CASRGGTSTDTQYF. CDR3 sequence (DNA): TGTGCCAGCAGGGGCGGGACTAGCACAGATACGCAGTATTTT.

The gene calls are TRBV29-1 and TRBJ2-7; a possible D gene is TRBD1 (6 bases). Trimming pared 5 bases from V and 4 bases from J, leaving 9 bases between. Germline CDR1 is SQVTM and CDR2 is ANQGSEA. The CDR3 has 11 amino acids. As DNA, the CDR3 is TGCAGCGTTATAACAGGGTACGAGCAGTACTTC. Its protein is CSVITGYEQYF.

The CDR3 bases are TGTGCCAGCAGCCAAGACCATTGGACAACCCGAACCCAAGCTTTCTTT. Translating gives CASSQDHWTTRTQAFF. The chain joins TRBV3-1 (or the pseudogene TRBV3-2) to TRBJ1-1, with TRBD1 as a possible D gene (5 bases). Germline-derived CDR1 and CDR2 are LGHDT and YNNKEL (reference sequence). Trimming removed 0 bases from V and 9 bases from J, with 20 bases in between. The CDR3 covers 16 residues.

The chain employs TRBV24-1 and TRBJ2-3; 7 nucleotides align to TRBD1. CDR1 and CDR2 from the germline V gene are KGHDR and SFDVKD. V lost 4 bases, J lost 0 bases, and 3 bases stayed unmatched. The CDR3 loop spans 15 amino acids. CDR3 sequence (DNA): TGTGCCACCAGTGAAGGGGGCCTTAGCACAGATACGCAGTATTTT. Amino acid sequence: CATSEGGLSTDTQYF.

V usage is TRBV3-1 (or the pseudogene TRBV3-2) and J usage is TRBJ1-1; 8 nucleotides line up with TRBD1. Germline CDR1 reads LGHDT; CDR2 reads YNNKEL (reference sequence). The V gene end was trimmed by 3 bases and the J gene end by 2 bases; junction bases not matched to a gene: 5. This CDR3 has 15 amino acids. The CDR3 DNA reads TGTGCCAGCAGCCAGGGGACAGGTTCCAACACTGAAGCTTTCTTT. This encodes CASSQGTGSNTEAFF.

The CDR3 sequence is CASRAGPREQFF. The CDR3 nucleotides are TGTGCCAGCAGGGCCGGGCCTCGTGAGCAGTTCTTC. The gene calls are TRBV27 and TRBJ2-1; D remains unclear. Germline-derived CDR1 and CDR2 are MNHEY and SMNVEV (reference sequence). V lost 6 bases to trimming and J lost 9 bases, with 12 bases between them. This CDR3 has 12 amino acids.

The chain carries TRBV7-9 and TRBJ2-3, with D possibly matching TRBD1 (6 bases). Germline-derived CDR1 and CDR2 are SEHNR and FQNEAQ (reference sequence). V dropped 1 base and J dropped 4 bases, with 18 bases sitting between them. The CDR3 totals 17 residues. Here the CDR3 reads CASSLVVGQGSADTQYF. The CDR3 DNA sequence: TGTGCCAGCAGCTTAGTAGTGGGGCAGGGGTCCGCAGATACGCAGTATTTT.

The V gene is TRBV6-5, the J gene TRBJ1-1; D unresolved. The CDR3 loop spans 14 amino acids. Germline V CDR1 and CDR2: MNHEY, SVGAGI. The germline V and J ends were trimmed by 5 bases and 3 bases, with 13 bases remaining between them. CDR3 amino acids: CASSMTPSDTEAFF. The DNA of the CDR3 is TGTGCCAGCAGTATGACCCCCTCAGACACTGAAGCTTTCTTT.

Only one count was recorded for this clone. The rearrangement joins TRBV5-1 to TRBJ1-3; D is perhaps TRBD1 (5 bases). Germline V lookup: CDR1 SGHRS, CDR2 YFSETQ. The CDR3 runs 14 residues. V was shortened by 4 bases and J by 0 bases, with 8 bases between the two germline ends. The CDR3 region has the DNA TGCGCCAGCAGCCCAGGGACCTCTGGAAACACCATATATTTT. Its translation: CASSPGTSGNTIYF. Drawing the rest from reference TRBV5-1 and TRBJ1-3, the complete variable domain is KAGVTQTPRYLIKTRGQQVTLSCSPISGHRSVSWYQQTPGQGLQFLFEYFSETQRNKGNFPGRFSGRQFSNSRSEMNVSTLELGDSALYLCASSPGTSGNTIYFGEGSWLTVV.

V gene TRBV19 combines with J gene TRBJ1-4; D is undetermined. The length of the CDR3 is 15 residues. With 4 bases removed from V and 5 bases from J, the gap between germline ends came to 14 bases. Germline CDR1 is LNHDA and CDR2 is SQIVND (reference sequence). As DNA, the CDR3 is TGTGCCAGTAGTAACCCCGCGGCCGCAAATGAAAAACTGTTTTTT. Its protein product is CASSNPAAANEKLFF.

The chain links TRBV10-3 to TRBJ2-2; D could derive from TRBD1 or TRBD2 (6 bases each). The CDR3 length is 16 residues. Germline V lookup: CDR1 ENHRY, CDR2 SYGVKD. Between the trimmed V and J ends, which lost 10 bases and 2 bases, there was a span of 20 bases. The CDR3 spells CATSGGGHRNTGELFF. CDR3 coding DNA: TGTGCCACCTCCGGAGGGGGGCACCGTAACACCGGGGAGCTGTTTTTT.

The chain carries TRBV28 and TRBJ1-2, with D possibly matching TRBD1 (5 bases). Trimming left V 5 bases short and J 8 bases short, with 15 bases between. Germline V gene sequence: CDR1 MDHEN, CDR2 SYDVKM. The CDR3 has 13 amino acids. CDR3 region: CASSGDRHRGYTF. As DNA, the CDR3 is TGTGCCAGCAGTGGGGACCGACACCGAGGCTACACCTTC.

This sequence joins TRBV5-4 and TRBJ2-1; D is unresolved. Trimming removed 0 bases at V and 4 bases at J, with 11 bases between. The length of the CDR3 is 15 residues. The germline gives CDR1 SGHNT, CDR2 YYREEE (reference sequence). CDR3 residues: CASSLGVINYNEQFF. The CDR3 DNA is TGTGCCAGCAGCTTGGGGGTCATCAATTACAATGAGCAGTTCTTC. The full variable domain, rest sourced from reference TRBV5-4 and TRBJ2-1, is ETGVTQSPTHLIKTRGQQVTLRCSSQSGHNTVSWYQQALGQGPQFIFQYYREEENGRGNFPPRFSGLQFPNYSSELNVNALELDDSALYLCASSLGVINYNEQFFGPGTRLTVL.

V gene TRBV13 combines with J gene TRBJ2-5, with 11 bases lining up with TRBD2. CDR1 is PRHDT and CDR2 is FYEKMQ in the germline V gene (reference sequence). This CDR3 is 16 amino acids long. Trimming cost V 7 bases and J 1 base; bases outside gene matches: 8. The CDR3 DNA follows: TGTGCCAGCACCCACGGGACTAGCGGTTTCCAAGAGACCCAGTACTTC. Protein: CASTHGTSGFQETQYF.

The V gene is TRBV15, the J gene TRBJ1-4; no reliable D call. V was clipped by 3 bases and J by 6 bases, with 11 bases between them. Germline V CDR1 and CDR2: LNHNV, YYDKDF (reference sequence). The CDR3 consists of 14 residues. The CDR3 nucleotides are TGTGCCACCAGCAGTGGCAGGTCATATGAAAAACTGTTTTTT. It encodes CATSSGRSYEKLFF.

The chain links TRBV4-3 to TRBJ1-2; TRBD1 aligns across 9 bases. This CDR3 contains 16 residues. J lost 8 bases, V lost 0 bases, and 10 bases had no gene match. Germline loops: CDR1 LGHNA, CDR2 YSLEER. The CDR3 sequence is CASSQDPGDRVVGYTF. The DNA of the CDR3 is TGCGCCAGCAGCCAAGATCCAGGGGACAGGGTCGTGGGCTACACCTTC.

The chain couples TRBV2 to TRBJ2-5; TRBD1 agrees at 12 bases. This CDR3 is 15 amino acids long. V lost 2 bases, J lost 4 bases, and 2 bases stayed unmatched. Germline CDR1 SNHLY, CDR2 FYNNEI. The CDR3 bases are TGTGCCAGCAGTGAATTGGGACAGGGGGCAGAGACCCAGTACTTC. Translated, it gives CASSELGQGAETQYF.